The clone carrying this T cell receptor beta chain was seen once. Its specificity is not known. Profiling relied on immunoSEQ multiplex PCR, and the TCRdb table lists in-frame clones only, not all of them. The repertoire includes approximately 49,000 clones, approximately 83% of them detected once, and approximately 1.2% sits in the top ten. This specimen comes from a study of OX40 agonist ivuxolimab in advanced cancers. About the study: Mean age approximately 66 years, range about 23 to 80; around 80% male. Study-level findings and limits: The study found that CD8+ T cells averaged more expanded clones than CD4+. By week 6 at 0.1 to 3.0 mg/kg, blood CD4+ and CD8+ T cells had expanded clonally. Relatively little clonal expansion, among the lowest observed, appeared in partial responders at 0.1-3.0 mg/kg.

With 5 bases removed from V and 5 bases from J, the gap between germline ends came to 9 bases. The CDR3 has 11 amino acids. Germline V CDR1 and CDR2: DFQATT, SNEGSKA (reference sequence). This TCR was recovered from an adult with an advanced solid tumor such as melanoma, head and neck, liver or kidney cancer. Sample: CD4+ or CD8+ T cells sorted from blood, taken in a trial of the OX40 agonist ivuxolimab. J is TRBJ2-5 and V is TRBV20-1; no definite D call. CDR3 sequence reads: CSAGVGETQYF. DNA for the CDR3: TGCAGTGCTGGCGTTGGGGAGACCCAGTACTTC.